This T cell receptor beta chain was identified in a study of beta chain features in type 1 diabetes. The CDR3 has 14 amino acids. Germline V lookup: CDR1 SGHTA, CDR2 FQGNSA. Trimming cost V 7 bases and J 2 bases, with 14 bases left between them. Comment on this clone: Its target is not known.

The investigators reverse transcribed all of the isolated RNA, so they sequenced expressed TCRB transcripts. The repertoire was sequenced with immunoSEQ multiplex PCR; TCRdb's copy has only in-frame clones and lacks some. The profile covers 160,000 or so clones, with about 8.3% appearing a single time and more than 0.5% taken by the ten largest. Whole-study results and caveats: When VDJ junctions were examined, type 1 diabetes patients showed fewer insertions and more deletions. Shortening of TCRB CDR3s, moderate but significant, appeared in all four CD4+ subsets of Type 1 diabetes patients.

The origin of this receptor is a woman in her late teens or twenties with type 1 diabetes. The J gene is TRBJ1-2, the V gene TRBV7-2, with D unresolved. Sequenced: central memory CD4+ T cells from blood. CDR3 sequence: CASTTPGSNYGYTF. CDR3 nucleotides: TGTGCCAGCACTACCCCGGGTTCCAACTATGGCTACACCTTC.